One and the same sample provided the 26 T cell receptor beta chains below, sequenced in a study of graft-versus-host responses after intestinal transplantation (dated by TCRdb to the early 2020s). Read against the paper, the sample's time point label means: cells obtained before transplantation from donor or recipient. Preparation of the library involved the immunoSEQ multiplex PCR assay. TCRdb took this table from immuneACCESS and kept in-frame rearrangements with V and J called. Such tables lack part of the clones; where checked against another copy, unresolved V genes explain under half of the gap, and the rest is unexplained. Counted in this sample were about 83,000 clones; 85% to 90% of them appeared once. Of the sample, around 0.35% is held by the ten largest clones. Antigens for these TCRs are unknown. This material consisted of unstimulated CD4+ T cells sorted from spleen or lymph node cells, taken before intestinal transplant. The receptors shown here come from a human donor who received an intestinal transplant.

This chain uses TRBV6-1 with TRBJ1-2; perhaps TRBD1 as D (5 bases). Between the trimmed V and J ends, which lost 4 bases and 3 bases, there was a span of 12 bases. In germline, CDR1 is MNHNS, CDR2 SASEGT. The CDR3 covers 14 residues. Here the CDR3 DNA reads TGTGCCAGCAGTGGGACCGACAGATACTATGGCTACACCTTC. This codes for CASSGTDRYYGYTF.

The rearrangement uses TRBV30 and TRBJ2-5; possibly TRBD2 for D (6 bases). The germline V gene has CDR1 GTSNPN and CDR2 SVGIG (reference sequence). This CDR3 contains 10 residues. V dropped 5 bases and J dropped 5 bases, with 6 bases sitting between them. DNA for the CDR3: TGTGCCTGGGGGGGGGAGACCCAGTACTTC. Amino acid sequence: CAWGGETQYF. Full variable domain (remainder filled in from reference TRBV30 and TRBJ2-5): SQTIHQWPATLVQPVGSPLSLECTVEGTSNPNLYWYRQAAGRGLQLLFYSVGIGQISSEVPQNLSASRPQDRQFILSSKKLLLSDSGFYLCAWGGETQYFGPGTRLLVL.

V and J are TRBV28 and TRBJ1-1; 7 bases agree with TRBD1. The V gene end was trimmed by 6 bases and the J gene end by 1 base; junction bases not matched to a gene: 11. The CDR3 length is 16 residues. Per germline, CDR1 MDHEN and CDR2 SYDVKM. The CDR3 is CASSQTGVGGNTEAFF. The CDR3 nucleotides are TGTGCCAGCAGCCAAACAGGGGTGGGGGGGAACACTGAAGCTTTCTTT.

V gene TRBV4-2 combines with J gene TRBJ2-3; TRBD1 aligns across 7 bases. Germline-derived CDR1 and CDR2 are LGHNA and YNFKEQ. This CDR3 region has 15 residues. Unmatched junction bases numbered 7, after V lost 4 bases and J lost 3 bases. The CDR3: CASSPTGEGTDTQYF. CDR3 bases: TGTGCCAGCAGCCCTACAGGGGAAGGGACAGATACGCAGTATTTT.

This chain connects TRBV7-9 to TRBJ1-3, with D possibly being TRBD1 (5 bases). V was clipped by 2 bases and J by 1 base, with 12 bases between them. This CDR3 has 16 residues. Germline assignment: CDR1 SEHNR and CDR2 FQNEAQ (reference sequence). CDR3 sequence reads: CASSLWGGRSGNTIYF. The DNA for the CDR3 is TGTGCCAGCAGCTTATGGGGGGGTAGGTCTGGAAACACCATATATTTT.

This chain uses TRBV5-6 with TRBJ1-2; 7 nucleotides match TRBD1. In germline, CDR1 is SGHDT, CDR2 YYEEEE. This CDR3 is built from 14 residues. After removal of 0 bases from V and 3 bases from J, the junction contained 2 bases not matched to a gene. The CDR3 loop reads CASSLVGQDYGYTF. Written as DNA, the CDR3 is TGTGCCAGCAGCTTGGTCGGACAGGACTATGGCTACACCTTC.

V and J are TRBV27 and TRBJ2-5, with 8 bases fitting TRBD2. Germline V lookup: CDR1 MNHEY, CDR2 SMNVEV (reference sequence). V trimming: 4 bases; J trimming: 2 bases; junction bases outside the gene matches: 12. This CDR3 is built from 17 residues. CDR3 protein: CASSWASGPLGQETQYF. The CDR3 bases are TGTGCCAGCAGTTGGGCTAGCGGGCCCCTGGGGCAAGAGACCCAGTACTTC.

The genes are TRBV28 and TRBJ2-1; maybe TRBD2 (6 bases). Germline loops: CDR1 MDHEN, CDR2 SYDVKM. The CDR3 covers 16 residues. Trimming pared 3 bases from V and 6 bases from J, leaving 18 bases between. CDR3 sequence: CASSFTGAPWGNEQFF. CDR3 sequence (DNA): TGTGCCAGCAGTTTCACGGGAGCCCCCTGGGGCAATGAGCAGTTCTTC.

The CDR3 sequence: CAIRIAGGNTDTQYF. In DNA, the CDR3 is TGTGCCATCAGGATAGCGGGAGGGAACACAGATACGCAGTATTTT. This chain joins TRBV10-3 and TRBJ2-3, with TRBD2 matching over 11 bases. V shed 6 bases, J shed 2 bases, and the junction held 4 bases outside the gene matches. Looked up from germline, CDR1 is ENHRY and CDR2 is SYGVKD. CDR3 length: 15 residues.

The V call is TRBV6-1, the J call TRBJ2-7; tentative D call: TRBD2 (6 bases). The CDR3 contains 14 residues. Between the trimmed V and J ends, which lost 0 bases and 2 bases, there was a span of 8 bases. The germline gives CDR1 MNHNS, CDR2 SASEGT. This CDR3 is CASSEAGGTYEQYF. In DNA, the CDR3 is TGTGCCAGCAGTGAAGCGGGGGGAACCTACGAGCAGTACTTC.

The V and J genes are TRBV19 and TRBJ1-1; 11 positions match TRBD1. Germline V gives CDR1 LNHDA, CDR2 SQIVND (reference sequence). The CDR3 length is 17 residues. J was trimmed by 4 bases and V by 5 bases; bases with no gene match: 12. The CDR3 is CASSVRDRGFPSTEAFF. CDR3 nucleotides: TGTGCCAGTAGTGTCCGGGACAGGGGGTTCCCCTCCACTGAAGCTTTCTTT.

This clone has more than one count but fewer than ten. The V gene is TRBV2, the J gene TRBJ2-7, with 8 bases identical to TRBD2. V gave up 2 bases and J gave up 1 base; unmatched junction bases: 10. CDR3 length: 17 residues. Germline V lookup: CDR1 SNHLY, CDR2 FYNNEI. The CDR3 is CASSELEREFRSYEQYF. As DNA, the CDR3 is TGTGCCAGCAGTGAACTCGAGCGGGAGTTTCGGTCCTACGAGCAGTACTTC.

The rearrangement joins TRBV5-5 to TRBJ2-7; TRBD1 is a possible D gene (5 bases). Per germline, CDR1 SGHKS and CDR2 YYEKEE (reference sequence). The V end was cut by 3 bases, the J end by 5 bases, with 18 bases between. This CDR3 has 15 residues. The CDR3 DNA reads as TGTGCCAGCAGCTCGGACAAAGTGTATGGAGACGAGCAGTACTTC. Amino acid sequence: CASSSDKVYGDEQYF.

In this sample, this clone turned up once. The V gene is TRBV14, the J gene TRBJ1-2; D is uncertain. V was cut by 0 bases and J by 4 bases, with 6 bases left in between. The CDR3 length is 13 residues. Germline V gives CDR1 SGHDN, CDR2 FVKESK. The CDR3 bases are TGTGCCAGCAGCCAAGAATCGAGCTATGGCTACACCTTC. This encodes CASSQESSYGYTF.

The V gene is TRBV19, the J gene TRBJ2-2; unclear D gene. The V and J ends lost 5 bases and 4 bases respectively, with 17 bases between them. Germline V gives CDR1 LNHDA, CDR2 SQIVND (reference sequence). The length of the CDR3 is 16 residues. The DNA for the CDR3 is TGTGCCAGTAGTCCCAGCGTAGGCCTTATCACCGGGGAGCTGTTTTTT. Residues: CASSPSVGLITGELFF.

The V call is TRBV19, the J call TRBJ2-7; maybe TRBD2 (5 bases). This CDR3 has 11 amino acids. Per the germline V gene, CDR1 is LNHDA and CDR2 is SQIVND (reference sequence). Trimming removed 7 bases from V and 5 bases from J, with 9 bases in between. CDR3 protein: CASTAGHEQYF. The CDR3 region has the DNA TGTGCCAGTACTGCGGGCCACGAGCAGTACTTC.

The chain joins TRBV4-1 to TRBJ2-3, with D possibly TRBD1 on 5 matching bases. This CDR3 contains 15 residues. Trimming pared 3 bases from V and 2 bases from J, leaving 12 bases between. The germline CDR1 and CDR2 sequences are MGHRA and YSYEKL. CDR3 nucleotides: TGCGCCAGCAGCCACTCTACAGGTCCCACAGATACGCAGTATTTT. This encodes CASSHSTGPTDTQYF.

CDR3 region: CASSLDSYNSPLHF. CDR3 bases: TGTGCCAGTAGTTTGGACAGTTATAATTCACCCCTCCACTTT. The chain links TRBV19 to TRBJ1-6; a weak D match, TRBD1 (6 bases). Between the trimmed V and J ends, which lost 5 bases and 4 bases, there was a span of 9 bases. Germline loops: CDR1 LNHDA, CDR2 SQIVND (reference sequence). This CDR3 has 14 residues.

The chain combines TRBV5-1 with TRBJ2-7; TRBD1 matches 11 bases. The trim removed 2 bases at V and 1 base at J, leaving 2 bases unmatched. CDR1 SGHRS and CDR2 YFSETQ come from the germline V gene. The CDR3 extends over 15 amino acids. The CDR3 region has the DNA TGCGCCAGCAGCTTAGGGACAGGGGGTTCCTACGAGCAGTACTTC. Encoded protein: CASSLGTGGSYEQYF.

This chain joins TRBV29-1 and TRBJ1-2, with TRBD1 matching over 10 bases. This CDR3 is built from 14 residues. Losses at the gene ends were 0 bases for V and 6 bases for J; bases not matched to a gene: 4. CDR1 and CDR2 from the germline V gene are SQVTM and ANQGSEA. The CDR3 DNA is TGCAGCGTTGAAGATGGGGGGACAGGGGATGGCTACACCTTC. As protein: CSVEDGGTGDGYTF.

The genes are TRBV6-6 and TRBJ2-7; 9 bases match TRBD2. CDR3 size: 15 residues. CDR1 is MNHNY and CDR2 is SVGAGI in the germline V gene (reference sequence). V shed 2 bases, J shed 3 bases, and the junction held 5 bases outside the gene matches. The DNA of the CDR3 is TGTGCCAGCAGTTACCTGGCGGGAGGGGGCTACGAGCAGTACTTC. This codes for CASSYLAGGGYEQYF.

CDR3 in DNA: TGTGCCAGCAGCGTAGGCGGGTCGGATACGCAGTATTTT. Amino acids: CASSVGGSDTQYF. The V gene is TRBV9, the J gene TRBJ2-3; a weak D match, TRBD2 (5 bases). CDR1 and CDR2 from the germline V gene are SGDLS and YYNGEE. Trimming removed 0 bases at V and 6 bases at J, with 8 bases between. The CDR3 spans 13 residues.

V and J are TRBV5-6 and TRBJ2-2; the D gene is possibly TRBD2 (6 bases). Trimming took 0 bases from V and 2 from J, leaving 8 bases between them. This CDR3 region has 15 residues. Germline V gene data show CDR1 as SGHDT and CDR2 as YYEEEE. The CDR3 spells CASSLEAGNTGELFF. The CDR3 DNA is TGTGCCAGCAGCTTGGAGGCGGGAAACACCGGGGAGCTGTTTTTT.

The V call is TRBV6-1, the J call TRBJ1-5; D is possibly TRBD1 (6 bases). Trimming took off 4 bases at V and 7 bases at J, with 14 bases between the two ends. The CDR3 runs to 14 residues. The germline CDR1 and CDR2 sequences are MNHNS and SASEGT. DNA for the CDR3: TGTGCCAGCAGTGTAGGGGCAGGGGAACAGCCCCAGCATTTT. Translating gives CASSVGAGEQPQHF.

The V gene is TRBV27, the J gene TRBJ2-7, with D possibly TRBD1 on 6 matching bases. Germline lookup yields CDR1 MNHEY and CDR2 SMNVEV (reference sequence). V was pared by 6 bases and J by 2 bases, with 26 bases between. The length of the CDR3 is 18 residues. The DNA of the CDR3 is TGTGCCAGCAGCCGGGGTGGGCAGGGGCCACAAACCACCTACGAGCAGTACTTC. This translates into CASSRGGQGPQTTYEQYF.

Here the CDR3 reads CASARKWTGQYEQYF. The CDR3 bases are TGTGCCAGCGCCCGAAAATGGACAGGACAATACGAGCAGTACTTC. V and J are TRBV19 and TRBJ2-7; 7 nucleotides line up with TRBD1. Looked up from germline, CDR1 is LNHDA and CDR2 is SQIVND (reference sequence). The CDR3 contains 15 residues. J lost 4 bases, V lost 9 bases, and 15 bases had no gene match.